These 30 T cell receptor beta chains were sequenced from one sample in a study of vaccination effects on CD4 cells after COVID-19. Sequencing used immunoSEQ multiplex PCR; TCRdb keeps in-frame clones, though not all of them. The sample has approximately 40,000 clones, 55% to 75% seen once. Expansion of antigen-specific CD4+ T cells with viral peptide pools was carried out by the ViraFEST assay before sequencing. Following a 10-day culture, CD4+ T cells were purified. Negative nucleocapsid antibody tests before and after vaccination confirmed no previous SARS-CoV-2 infection. What these receptors recognize is not known. Sequencing was performed on CD4+ T cells from PBMCs cultured with SARS-CoV-2 spike peptides, taken before COVID-19 vaccination. These receptors came from a human donor who received a COVID-19 vaccine.

This clone turned up a few times. The chain combines TRBV27 with TRBJ1-5, with a tentative D call TRBD1 (5 bases). CDR3 size: 18 residues. Germline V gene data show CDR1 as MNHEY and CDR2 as SMNVEV (reference sequence). V gave up 5 bases and J gave up 0 bases, with 20 bases separating them. CDR3 nucleotide sequence: TGTGCCAGCAGTCCTAACCGGGACTTCTCCCTTAGCAATCAGCCCCAGCATTTT. Translating gives CASSPNRDFSLSNQPQHF.

The CDR3 is CASSDRDRSGKTQYF. CDR3 DNA: TGCGCCAGCAGCGACAGGGACCGTTCCGGTAAAACCCAGTACTTC. The chain employs TRBV10-1 and TRBJ2-5, with 7 bases identical to TRBD1. V was clipped by 6 bases and J by 8 bases; unmatched bases: 15. The CDR3 extends over 15 amino acids. Per the germline V gene, CDR1 is WNHNN and CDR2 is SYGVQD (reference sequence).

This clone came up many times. The chain couples TRBV7-8 to TRBJ1-6; D gene ambiguous. Trimming stripped 1 base from V and 0 bases from J, with 4 bases between. The CDR3 runs 15 residues. Germline CDR1 and CDR2: SGHVS and FQNEAQ. CDR3 loop: CASSLDSSYNSPLHF. The CDR3 bases are TGTGCCAGCAGCTTAGACAGCTCCTATAATTCACCCCTCCACTTT.

This chain joins TRBV4-1 and TRBJ2-7; 7 bases are shared with TRBD1. Germline CDR1 and CDR2: MGHRA and YSYEKL. With 1 base clipped from V and 4 bases from J, the junction kept 7 bases outside the gene matches. CDR3 length: 15 residues. The CDR3: CASSQVPRGQYEQYF. For the CDR3, the DNA is TGCGCCAGCAGCCAAGTCCCGAGGGGGCAGTACGAGCAGTACTTC.

V gene TRBV7-2 combines with J gene TRBJ1-1, with D uncertain. CDR3 length equals 15 residues. V lost 1 base and J lost 1, with 10 bases in between. Looked up from germline, CDR1 is SGHTA and CDR2 is FQGNSA. The chain's CDR3 is CASSLGSGGNTEAFF. In nucleotides, the CDR3 is TGTGCCAGCAGCTTAGGGAGTGGAGGGAACACTGAAGCTTTCTTT.

This rearrangement joins TRBV12-3 or TRBV12-4 to TRBJ2-5, with no clear D. Trimming took off 6 bases at V and 7 bases at J, with 12 bases between the two ends. CDR3 length: 12 residues. The CDR3: CASSPPSGTQYF. The CDR3 DNA reads as TGTGCCAGCAGCCCCCCCAGTGGGACCCAGTACTTC.

This clone was counted a few times. The chain combines TRBV5-6 with TRBJ1-5, with D perhaps matching TRBD1 (5 bases). The V end lost 1 base, the J end lost 8 bases, and 13 bases lay between the germline ends. Germline lookup yields CDR1 SGHDT and CDR2 YYEEEE. The length of the CDR3 is 14 residues. In nucleotides, the CDR3 is TGTGCCAGCAGCTTGTGGGACCTCGTTGAGCCCCAGCATTTT. Translating it yields CASSLWDLVEPQHF.

This clone appeared a few times. The chain uses TRBV5-1 and TRBJ1-2; 7 bases map to TRBD1. Germline loops: CDR1 SGHRS, CDR2 YFSETQ. With V trimmed by 0 bases and J by 9 bases, 8 bases remained unmatched. The CDR3 sequence is 14 residues long. The CDR3 reads CASSLEGGEVSYTF. The CDR3 DNA is TGCGCCAGCAGCTTGGAAGGGGGCGAAGTAAGCTACACCTTC.

The chain combines TRBV5-1 with TRBJ1-4; unclear D gene. The CDR3 loop spans 12 amino acids. Trimming took off 5 bases at V and 5 bases at J, with 7 bases between the two ends. Germline V CDR1 and CDR2: SGHRS, YFSETQ. DNA for the CDR3: TGCGCCAGCAGTCAACCAAATGAAAAACTGTTTTTT. This translates into CASSQPNEKLFF. Filled out from reference TRBV5-1 and TRBJ1-4, the complete variable domain reads KAGVTQTPRYLIKTRGQQVTLSCSPISGHRSVSWYQQTPGQGLQFLFEYFSETQRNKGNFPGRFSGRQFSNSRSEMNVSTLELGDSALYLCASSQPNEKLFFGSGTQLSVL.

This clone was observed a handful of times. V is TRBV19 and J is TRBJ1-6, with TRBD1 matching over 9 bases. The ends lost 3 bases at V and 7 bases at J; junction bases unmatched: 7. The CDR3 has 16 residues. Germline CDR1 reads LNHDA; CDR2 reads SQIVND (reference sequence). The CDR3: CASSMNTGGQNSPLHF. For the CDR3, the DNA is TGTGCCAGTAGTATGAATACAGGGGGCCAAAATTCACCCCTCCACTTT. The complete variable domain, with remaining parts taken from reference TRBV19 and TRBJ1-6, reads DGGITQSPKYLFRKEGQNVTLSCEQNLNHDAMYWYRQDPGQGLRLIYYSQIVNDFQKGDIAEGYSVSREKKESFPLTVTSAQKNPTAFYLCASSMNTGGQNSPLHFGNGTRLTVT.

This clone has more than one count but fewer than ten. The chain has TRBV5-1 and TRBJ1-2; no definite D call. The CDR3 is 13 residues long. Germline V lookup: CDR1 SGHRS, CDR2 YFSETQ. Between the trimmed V and J ends, which lost 0 bases and 6 bases, there was a span of 9 bases. CDR3 nucleotides: TGCGCCAGCAGCTTGGGGGAGTTCAATGGCTACACCTTC. As protein: CASSLGEFNGYTF.

This clone was found once. This rearrangement joins TRBV6-5 to TRBJ1-1; D might be TRBD1 (5 bases). Germline values: CDR1 MNHEY, CDR2 SVGAGI. Trimming left V 0 bases short and J 4 bases short, with 12 bases between. The CDR3 loop spans 15 amino acids. The CDR3 is CASSYSNRQSTEAFF. The CDR3 DNA reads TGTGCCAGCAGTTACTCCAACAGACAGTCCACTGAAGCTTTCTTT.

The V and J genes are TRBV30 and TRBJ2-1; D unresolved. The CDR3 has 10 amino acids. Germline V gene sequence: CDR1 GTSNPN, CDR2 SVGIG (reference sequence). V was cut by 5 bases and J by 6 bases, with 5 bases left in between. The CDR3 reads CAWSPNEQFF. CDR3 DNA: TGTGCCTGGTCTCCCAATGAGCAGTTCTTC.

The genes are TRBV4-2 and TRBJ1-3; 8 nucleotides match TRBD1. The V gene end was trimmed by 3 bases and the J gene end by 3 bases; junction bases not matched to a gene: 7. Germline loops: CDR1 LGHNA, CDR2 YNFKEQ. The length of the CDR3 is 16 residues. As DNA, the CDR3 is TGTGCCAGCAGCCAGGGGGTAGGACAGGGTGGAAACACCATATATTTT. Its translation: CASSQGVGQGGNTIYF.

The gene calls are TRBV5-6 and TRBJ1-1; TRBD1 matches 8 bases. CDR1 and CDR2 (germline): SGHDT, YYEEEE. Losses at the gene ends were 5 bases for V and 5 bases for J; bases not matched to a gene: 11. The CDR3 has 15 amino acids. This chain's CDR3 is CASRPAGGAWTEAFF. The CDR3, as DNA: TGTGCCAGCAGGCCCGCAGGGGGCGCGTGGACTGAAGCTTTCTTT.

The chain links TRBV7-9 to TRBJ2-7, with 8 bases aligning to TRBD2. This CDR3 is 15 amino acids long. Trimming cost V 5 bases and J 7 bases; bases outside gene matches: 13. CDR1 and CDR2 (germline): SEHNR, FQNEAQ (reference sequence). CDR3 region: CASSTGLAGWEEQYF. The CDR3 coding sequence is TGTGCCAGCAGCACGGGGCTAGCGGGTTGGGAGGAGCAGTACTTC. The full variable domain, completed using reference TRBV7-9 and TRBJ2-7, is DTGVSQNPRHKITKRGQNVTFRCDPISEHNRLYWYRQTLGQGPEFLTYFQNEAQLEKSRLLSDRFSAERPKGSFSTLEIQRTEQGDSAMYLCASSTGLAGWEEQYFGPGTRLTVT.

This clone occurred once. The chain couples TRBV19 to TRBJ1-5, with TRBD1 identical over 11 bases. Germline lookup yields CDR1 LNHDA and CDR2 SQIVND (reference sequence). V lost 5 bases to trimming and J lost 1 base; unmatched junction nucleotides: 4. The CDR3 runs to 16 residues. CDR3 bases: TGTGCCAGTAGTTACCGGACAGGGGGCAGCAATCAGCCCCAGCATTTT. The encoded protein is CASSYRTGGSNQPQHF. Full variable domain (missing parts from reference TRBV19 and TRBJ1-5): DGGITQSPKYLFRKEGQNVTLSCEQNLNHDAMYWYRQDPGQGLRLIYYSQIVNDFQKGDIAEGYSVSREKKESFPLTVTSAQKNPTAFYLCASSYRTGGSNQPQHFGDGTRLSIL.

This chain uses TRBV5-1 with TRBJ2-7; 8 nucleotides agree with TRBD1. The CDR3 consists of 15 residues. Germline loops: CDR1 SGHRS, CDR2 YFSETQ. Germline trimming cut 0 bases from V and 5 bases from J; bases unmatched to any gene: 7. CDR3 protein: CASSLGRGQFNEQYF. CDR3 sequence (DNA): TGCGCCAGCAGCTTGGGCAGGGGGCAATTTAACGAGCAGTACTTC. Filled out from reference TRBV5-1 and TRBJ2-7, the complete variable domain reads KAGVTQTPRYLIKTRGQQVTLSCSPISGHRSVSWYQQTPGQGLQFLFEYFSETQRNKGNFPGRFSGRQFSNSRSEMNVSTLELGDSALYLCASSLGRGQFNEQYFGPGTRLTVT.

This clone has more than one count but fewer than ten. The chain employs TRBV5-6 and TRBJ1-1; 9 bases line up with TRBD1. CDR1 and CDR2 from the germline V gene are SGHDT and YYEEEE. The CDR3 consists of 13 residues. The ends lost 4 bases at V and 7 bases at J; junction bases unmatched: 5. This CDR3 is CASSADRGYEAFF. DNA for the CDR3: TGTGCCAGCAGCGCGGACAGGGGCTATGAAGCTTTCTTT.

The genes are TRBV6-5 and TRBJ1-1; D might be TRBD1 (6 bases). The CDR3 contains 13 residues. V was trimmed by 6 bases and J by 5 bases, leaving 13 bases between them. Looked up from germline, CDR1 is MNHEY and CDR2 is SVGAGI. The CDR3 is CASSGGRWTEAFF. CDR3 bases: TGTGCCAGCAGCGGGGGGCGATGGACTGAAGCTTTCTTT.

The rearrangement uses TRBV18 and TRBJ1-3; D gene unclear. The CDR3 runs to 16 residues. Between the trimmed V and J ends, which lost 4 bases and 1 base, there was a span of 14 bases. Germline values: CDR1 KGHSH, CDR2 LQKENI. The CDR3 DNA reads as TGTGCCAGCTCACGCGAACAGATTAATTCTGGAAACACCATATATTTT. Amino acid sequence: CASSREQINSGNTIYF.

This clone has just a few counts. This chain connects TRBV19 to TRBJ1-2; 7 bases agree with TRBD1. The CDR3 is made up of 14 amino acids. CDR1 is LNHDA, CDR2 SQIVND, per germline (reference sequence). Losses at the gene ends were 9 bases for V and 7 bases for J; bases not matched to a gene: 14. DNA for the CDR3: TGTGCCAGCGAGGGGACAGAGCCGCTCGTTGGCTACACCTTC. As protein: CASEGTEPLVGYTF.

The rearrangement uses TRBV19 and TRBJ2-1; TRBD1 is a possible D gene (5 bases). Germline V gene data show CDR1 as LNHDA and CDR2 as SQIVND (reference sequence). V was trimmed by 5 bases and J by 0 bases, leaving 8 bases between them. This CDR3 comprises 14 residues. The CDR3 bases are TGTGCCAGTAGTCAGGACACCTCCTACAATGAGCAGTTCTTC. Translating gives CASSQDTSYNEQFF. The variable domain in full, completed from reference TRBV19 and TRBJ2-1, reads DGGITQSPKYLFRKEGQNVTLSCEQNLNHDAMYWYRQDPGQGLRLIYYSQIVNDFQKGDIAEGYSVSREKKESFPLTVTSAQKNPTAFYLCASSQDTSYNEQFFGPGTRLTVL.

The CDR3 sequence is CASSADDFYEQYF. CDR3 bases: TGCGCCAGCAGCGCGGACGACTTTTACGAGCAGTACTTC. This chain uses TRBV5-1 with TRBJ2-7; D not certain. Per germline, CDR1 SGHRS and CDR2 YFSETQ. The CDR3 sequence is 13 residues long. V lost 4 bases and J 4 bases, leaving 12 bases between the germline ends.

This rearrangement joins TRBV5-3 to TRBJ1-2; perhaps TRBD1 as D (5 bases). TRBV5-3 is sorted into the ORF group, with uncertain function. The CDR3 is 17 amino acids. V was clipped by 2 bases and J by 8 bases, with 25 bases between them. The CDR3 protein is CARSFDIGDQLLDGYTF. The CDR3 DNA is TGTGCCAGAAGCTTTGATATCGGGGACCAGCTTTTAGACGGCTACACCTTC.

This rearrangement joins TRBV27 to TRBJ1-5; TRBD1 might be the D (5 bases). This CDR3 is 15 amino acids long. Trimming pared 3 bases from V and 5 bases from J, leaving 14 bases between. The germline V gene encodes CDR1 MNHEY and CDR2 SMNVEV (reference sequence). CDR3 sequence: CASSLSMAGHQPQHF. DNA of the CDR3: TGTGCCAGCAGTTTGAGTATGGCGGGGCATCAGCCCCAGCATTTT.

This clone appeared once. This rearrangement joins TRBV4-2 to TRBJ2-4; 15 nucleotides align to TRBD2. The CDR3 runs 24 residues. V was clipped by 0 bases and J by 1 base; unmatched bases: 19. Germline V gene lookup returns CDR1 LGHNA and CDR2 YNFKEQ. The CDR3 reads CASSQEGQLRGLAGGIGAKNIQYF. DNA of the CDR3: TGTGCCAGCAGCCAAGAGGGACAACTCAGGGGACTAGCGGGAGGAATTGGGGCCAAAAACATTCAGTACTTC.

This rearrangement joins TRBV9 to TRBJ2-1; 8 nucleotides agree with TRBD2. The ends lost 3 bases at V and 0 bases at J; junction bases unmatched: 5. The CDR3 covers 16 residues. Germline CDR1 SGDLS, CDR2 YYNGEE. The CDR3 DNA reads as TGTGCCAGCAGCGGTACTAGCGGAAGCTCCTACAATGAGCAGTTCTTC. Its protein is CASSGTSGSSYNEQFF.

The chain employs TRBV27 and TRBJ2-7, with D perhaps TRBD1 (6 bases). This CDR3 region has 14 residues. The V gene's germline CDR1 is MNHEY and CDR2 SMNVEV (reference sequence). V lost 6 bases and J lost 1, with 13 bases in between. The CDR3 DNA is TGTGCCAGCAGATCTCTCGGACAGTCCTACGAGCAGTACTTC. It is translated as CASRSLGQSYEQYF.

The table lists this clone with a few counts. The rearrangement links TRBV11-3 to TRBJ2-1; TRBD2 agrees at 7 bases. The CDR3 has 14 amino acids. Germline CDR1 and CDR2: SGHNT and YENEEA. V trimming: 4 bases; J trimming: 5 bases; junction bases outside the gene matches: 5. CDR3 residues: CASSSGGKHNEQFF. CDR3 nucleotide sequence: TGTGCCAGCAGCTCCGGGGGGAAACACAATGAGCAGTTCTTC.